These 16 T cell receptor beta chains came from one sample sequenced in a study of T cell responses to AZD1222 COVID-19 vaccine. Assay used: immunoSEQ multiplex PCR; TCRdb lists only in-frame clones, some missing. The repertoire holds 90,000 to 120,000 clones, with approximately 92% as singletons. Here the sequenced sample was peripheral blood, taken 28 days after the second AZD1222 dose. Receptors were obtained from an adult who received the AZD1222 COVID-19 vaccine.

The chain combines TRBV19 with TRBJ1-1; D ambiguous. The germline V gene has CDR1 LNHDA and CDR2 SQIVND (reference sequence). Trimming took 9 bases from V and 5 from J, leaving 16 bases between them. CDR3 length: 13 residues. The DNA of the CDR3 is TGTGCCAGCCAGGCCGCGGTGGCGACTGAAGCTTTCTTT. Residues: CASQAAVATEAFF.

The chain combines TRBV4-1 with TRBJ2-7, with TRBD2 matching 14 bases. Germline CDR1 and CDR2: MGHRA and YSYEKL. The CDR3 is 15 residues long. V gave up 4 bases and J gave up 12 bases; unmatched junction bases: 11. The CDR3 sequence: CASSRPPGLAGGMYF. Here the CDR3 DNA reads TGCGCCAGCAGCCGACCTCCCGGACTAGCGGGGGGTATGTACTTC.

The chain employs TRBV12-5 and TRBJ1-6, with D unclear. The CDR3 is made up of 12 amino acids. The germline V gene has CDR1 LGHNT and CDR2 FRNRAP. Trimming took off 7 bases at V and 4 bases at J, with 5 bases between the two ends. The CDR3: CASAGYNSPLHF. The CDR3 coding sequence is TGTGCTAGTGCCGGATATAATTCACCCCTCCACTTT. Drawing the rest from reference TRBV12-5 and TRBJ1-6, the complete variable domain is DARVTQTPRHKVTEMGQEVTMRCQPILGHNTVFWYRQTMMQGLELLAYFRNRAPLDDSGMPKDRFSAEMPDATLATLKIQPSEPRDSAVYFCASAGYNSPLHFGNGTRLTVT.

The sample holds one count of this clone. The CDR3 nucleotides are TGCGCCAGCAGCTTGGGAGGGACAGGGGATTTCTATGGCTACACCTTC. Its protein product is CASSLGGTGDFYGYTF. This chain links TRBV5-1 with TRBJ1-2; 10 positions match TRBD1. J lost 4 bases, V lost 0 bases, and 6 bases had no gene match. CDR3 size: 16 residues. Germline values: CDR1 SGHRS, CDR2 YFSETQ.

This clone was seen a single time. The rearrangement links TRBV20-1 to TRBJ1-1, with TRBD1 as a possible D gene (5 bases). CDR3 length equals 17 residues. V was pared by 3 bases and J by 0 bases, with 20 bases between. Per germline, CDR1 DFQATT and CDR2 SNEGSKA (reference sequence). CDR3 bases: TGCAGTGCTAGTGGGGCGGGCAGATGGATTATGAACACTGAAGCTTTCTTT. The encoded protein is CSASGAGRWIMNTEAFF.

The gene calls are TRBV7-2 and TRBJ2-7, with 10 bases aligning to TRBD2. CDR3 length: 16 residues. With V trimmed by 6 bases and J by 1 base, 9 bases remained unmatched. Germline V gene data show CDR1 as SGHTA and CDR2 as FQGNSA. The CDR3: CASRPLGAGGSYEQYF. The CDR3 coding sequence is TGTGCCAGCAGACCCTTAGGAGCGGGAGGGTCCTACGAGCAGTACTTC.

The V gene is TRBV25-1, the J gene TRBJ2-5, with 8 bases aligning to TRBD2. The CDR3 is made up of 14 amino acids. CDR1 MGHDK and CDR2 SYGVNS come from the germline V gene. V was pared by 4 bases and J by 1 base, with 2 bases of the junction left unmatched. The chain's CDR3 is CASSASGLQETQYF. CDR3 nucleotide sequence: TGTGCCAGCAGTGCTAGCGGGCTCCAAGAGACCCAGTACTTC.

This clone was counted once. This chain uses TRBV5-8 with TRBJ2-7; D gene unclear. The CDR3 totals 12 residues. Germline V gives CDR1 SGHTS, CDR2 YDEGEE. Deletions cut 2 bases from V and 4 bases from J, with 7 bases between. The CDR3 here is CASSLSLYEQYF. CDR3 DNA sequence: TGTGCCAGCAGCTTATCCCTATACGAGCAGTACTTC.

CDR3 DNA: TGTGCCAGCAGTTACGGGGCGGGAGGAGGAATAAGCACAGATACGCAGTATTTT. Translation gives CASSYGAGGGISTDTQYF. The rearrangement uses TRBV6-2 or TRBV6-3 and TRBJ2-3; TRBD2 aligns across 8 bases. With V trimmed by 2 bases and J by 0 bases, 10 bases remained unmatched. The CDR3 has 18 amino acids. CDR1 MNHEY and CDR2 SVGEGT come from the germline V gene.

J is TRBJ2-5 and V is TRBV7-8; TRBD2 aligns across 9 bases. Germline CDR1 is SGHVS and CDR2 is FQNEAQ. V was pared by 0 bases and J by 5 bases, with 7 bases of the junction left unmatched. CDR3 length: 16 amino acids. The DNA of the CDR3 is TGTGCCAGCAGCTTAGCTAGCGGGAGAAGAATGGAGACCCAGTACTTC. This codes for CASSLASGRRMETQYF. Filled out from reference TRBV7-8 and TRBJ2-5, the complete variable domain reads GAGVSQSPRYKVAKRGQDVALRCDPISGHVSLFWYQQALGQGPEFLTYFQNEAQLDKSGLPSDRFFAERPEGSVSTLKIQRTQQEDSAVYLCASSLASGRRMETQYFGPGTRLLVL.

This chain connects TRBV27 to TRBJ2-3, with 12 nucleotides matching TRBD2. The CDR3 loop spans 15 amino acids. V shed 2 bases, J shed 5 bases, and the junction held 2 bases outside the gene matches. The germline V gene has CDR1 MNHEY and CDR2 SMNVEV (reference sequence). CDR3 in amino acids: CASSLGLAGIDTQYF. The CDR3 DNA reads TGTGCCAGCAGTTTAGGACTAGCGGGAATAGATACGCAGTATTTT.

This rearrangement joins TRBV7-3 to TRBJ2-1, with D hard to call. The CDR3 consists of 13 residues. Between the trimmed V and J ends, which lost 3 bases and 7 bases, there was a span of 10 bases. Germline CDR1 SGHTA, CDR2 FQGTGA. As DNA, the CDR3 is TGTGCCAGCAGCTTGCCTGGCTCTAATGAGCAGTTCTTC. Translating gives CASSLPGSNEQFF. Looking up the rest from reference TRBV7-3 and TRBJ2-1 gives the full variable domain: GAGVSQTPSNKVTEKGKYVELRCDPISGHTALYWYRQSLGQGPEFLIYFQGTGAADDSGLPNDRFFAVRPEGSVSTLKIQRTERGDSAVYLCASSLPGSNEQFFGPGTRLTVL.

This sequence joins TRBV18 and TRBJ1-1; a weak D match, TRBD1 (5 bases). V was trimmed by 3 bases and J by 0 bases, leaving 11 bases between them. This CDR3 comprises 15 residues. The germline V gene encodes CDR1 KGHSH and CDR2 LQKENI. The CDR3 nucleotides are TGTGCCAGCTCACCTTATAGGGGTATGAACACTGAAGCTTTCTTT. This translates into CASSPYRGMNTEAFF.

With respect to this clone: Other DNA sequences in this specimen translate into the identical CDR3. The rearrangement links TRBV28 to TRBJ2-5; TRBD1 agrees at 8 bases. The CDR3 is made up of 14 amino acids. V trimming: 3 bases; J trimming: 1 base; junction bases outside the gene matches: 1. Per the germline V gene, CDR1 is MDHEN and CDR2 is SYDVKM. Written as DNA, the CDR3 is TGTGCCAGCAGTTTCACAGGGGGCCAAGAGACCCAGTACTTC. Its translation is CASSFTGGQETQYF.

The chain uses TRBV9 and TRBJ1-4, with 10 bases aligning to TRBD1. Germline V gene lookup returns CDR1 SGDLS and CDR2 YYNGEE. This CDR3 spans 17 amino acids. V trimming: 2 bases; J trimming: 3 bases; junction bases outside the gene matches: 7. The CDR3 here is CASSVRGTGAPNEKLFF. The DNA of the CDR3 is TGTGCCAGCAGCGTTCGCGGGACAGGGGCACCTAATGAAAAACTGTTTTTT.

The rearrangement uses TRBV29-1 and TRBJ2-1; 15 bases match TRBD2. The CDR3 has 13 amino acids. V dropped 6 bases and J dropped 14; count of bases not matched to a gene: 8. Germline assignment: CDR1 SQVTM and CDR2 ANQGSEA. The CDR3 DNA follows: TGCAGCGTCGGACTAGCGGGAGGGCCGCAGGAGTTCTTC. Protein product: CSVGLAGGPQEFF.